This T cell receptor beta chain was sequenced in a study of cytomegalovirus exposure and HLA in healthy donors. The PCR had 60 Vbeta and 13 Jbeta primers. Libraries were prepared by immunoSEQ multiplex PCR; TCRdb keeps only in-frame clonotypes and omits some of them. Of approximately 79,000 clones in the sample, around 78% were seen once. The CDR3 loop spans 11 amino acids. V shed 5 bases and J shed 5 bases, with 7 bases lying between them. CDR1 and CDR2 (germline): SGHTA, FQGNSA. The sequenced sample consisted of PBMCs. This sequence originates from a man in his forties in good health and CMV-seronegative. This chain links TRBV7-2 with TRBJ2-7, with no clear D. CDR3 amino acids: CASSQANEQYF. The CDR3 bases are TGTGCCAGCAGCCAGGCCAACGAGCAGTACTTC.